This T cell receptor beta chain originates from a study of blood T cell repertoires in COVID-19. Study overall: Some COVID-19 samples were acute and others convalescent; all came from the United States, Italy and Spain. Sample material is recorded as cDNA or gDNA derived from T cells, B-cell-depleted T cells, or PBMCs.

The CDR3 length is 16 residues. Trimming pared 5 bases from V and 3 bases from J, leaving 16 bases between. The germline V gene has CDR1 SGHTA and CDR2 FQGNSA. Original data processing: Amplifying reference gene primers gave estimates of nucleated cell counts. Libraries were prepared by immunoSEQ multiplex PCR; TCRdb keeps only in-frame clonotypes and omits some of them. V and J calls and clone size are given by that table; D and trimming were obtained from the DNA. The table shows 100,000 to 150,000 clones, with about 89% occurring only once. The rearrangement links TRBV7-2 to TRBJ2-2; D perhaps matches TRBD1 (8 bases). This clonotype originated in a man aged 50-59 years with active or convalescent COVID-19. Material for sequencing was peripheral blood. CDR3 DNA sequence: TGTGCCAGCAGCCCCCGGACAGGGAGGGACACCGGGGAGCTGTTTTTT. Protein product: CASSPRTGRDTGELFF.